Presented here are 21 T cell receptor beta chains from one specimen sequenced in a study of blood T cell repertoires in COVID-19. Using immunoSEQ multiplex PCR, the repertoire was profiled, and TCRdb retains in-frame clones only, with some absent. This table holds around 620,000 clones, 75% to 90% found once. The sequenced material came from peripheral blood. The receptor set was obtained from a woman between 18 and 29 years old with acute or convalescent COVID-19.

The rearrangement joins TRBV9 to TRBJ2-3; 7 bases line up with TRBD2. Trimming removed 0 bases from V and 3 bases from J; junction bases left unmatched: 7. CDR1 is SGDLS, CDR2 YYNGEE, per germline. The CDR3 has 16 residues. CDR3 bases: TGTGCCAGCAGCGTAGACGGGGGGAGATCGACAGATACGCAGTATTTT. It is translated as CASSVDGGRSTDTQYF.

CDR3 in amino acids: CASSPGTSIEAFF. Written as DNA, the CDR3 is TGTGCCAGTAGTCCGGGGACATCCATAGAAGCTTTCTTT. The chain is built from TRBV19 and TRBJ1-1; the D gene is possibly TRBD1 (6 bases). The CDR3 is 13 amino acids. Germline V lookup: CDR1 LNHDA, CDR2 SQIVND (reference sequence). Between the trimmed V and J ends, which lost 5 bases and 8 bases, there was a span of 15 bases.

The chain combines TRBV2 with TRBJ1-2; D is undetermined. This CDR3 has 13 residues. Trimming cost V 0 bases and J 6 bases, with 8 bases left between them. Germline V gene lookup returns CDR1 SNHLY and CDR2 FYNNEI. CDR3 nucleotide sequence: TGTGCCAGCAGTGAAGCGGAGTGGGATGGCTACACCTTC. It is translated as CASSEAEWDGYTF.

This chain connects TRBV15 to TRBJ1-3, with D perhaps matching TRBD1 (5 bases). V was trimmed by 1 base and J by 4 bases, leaving 11 bases between them. The CDR3 loop spans 15 amino acids. CDR1 is LNHNV, CDR2 YYDKDF, per germline (reference sequence). The CDR3 region has the DNA TGTGCCACCAGCAGAGTCGACAGCCTAGGAAACACCATATATTTT. This codes for CATSRVDSLGNTIYF.

This rearrangement joins TRBV11-2 to TRBJ2-3, with 7 bases aligning to TRBD2. The CDR3 is made up of 14 amino acids. Unmatched junction bases numbered 10, after V lost 8 bases and J lost 5 bases. Germline-derived CDR1 and CDR2 are SGHAT and FQNNGV. The CDR3 protein is CASSRTRSGDTQYF. In nucleotides, the CDR3 is TGTGCCAGCTCACGGACTAGATCCGGAGATACGCAGTATTTT.

J is TRBJ2-2 and V is TRBV6-2 or TRBV6-3; a possible D gene is TRBD2 (5 bases). The CDR3 extends over 16 amino acids. Deletions cut 1 base from V and 4 bases from J, with 13 bases between. Per germline, CDR1 MNHEY and CDR2 SVGEGT. The DNA of the CDR3 is TGTGCCAGCAGTTACTGGGAGCGGCGTGGCACCGGGGAGCTGTTTTTT. This sequence encodes CASSYWERRGTGELFF.

This chain links TRBV4-2 with TRBJ2-2, with D possibly TRBD2 on 5 matching bases. V dropped 4 bases and J dropped 4 bases, with 19 bases sitting between them. CDR3 size: 17 residues. Germline V gives CDR1 LGHNA, CDR2 YNFKEQ. The CDR3 reads CASSPGIQPTSTGELFF. The CDR3 bases are TGTGCCAGCAGCCCCGGGATTCAACCTACATCCACCGGGGAGCTGTTTTTT.

The J gene is TRBJ1-1, the V gene TRBV18; D not resolved. CDR3 length equals 13 residues. V was trimmed by 1 base and J by 6 bases, leaving 9 bases between them. CDR1 and CDR2 from the germline V gene are KGHSH and LQKENI. CDR3 in amino acids: CASSPLSESEAFF. For the CDR3, the DNA is TGTGCCAGCTCACCACTGAGTGAATCTGAAGCTTTCTTT.

The V call is TRBV12-3 or TRBV12-4, the J call TRBJ1-4, with unresolved D. Trimming shortened V by 5 bases and J by 9 bases, and 10 bases separated the two germline ends. The CDR3 is made up of 12 amino acids. The CDR3 here is CASSARGQKLFF. The CDR3, as DNA: TGTGCCAGCAGTGCCCGGGGTCAAAAACTGTTTTTT.

As regards this clone: The junction and the germline gene differ at one end; a read error may be behind it. The chain recombines TRBV7-9 with TRBJ1-1, with 7 bases lining up with TRBD1. Per the germline V gene, CDR1 is SEHNR and CDR2 is FQNEAQ (reference sequence). The CDR3 loop spans 11 amino acids. DNA for the CDR3: TGTGCCAGCAGCCAAGGGACAGAAGTTTTCTTT. Translation gives CASSQGTEVFF.

This sequence joins TRBV19 and TRBJ2-1; D might be TRBD1 (6 bases). The CDR3 runs 13 residues. Per germline, CDR1 LNHDA and CDR2 SQIVND (reference sequence). V was trimmed by 6 bases and J by 4 bases, leaving 10 bases between them. This chain's CDR3 is CASSHGQYNEQFF. DNA for the CDR3: TGTGCCAGTAGCCACGGACAGTACAATGAGCAGTTCTTC.

The gene calls are TRBV15 and TRBJ1-4; 8 nucleotides line up with TRBD1. Germline loops: CDR1 LNHNV, CDR2 YYDKDF (reference sequence). V lost 1 base and J lost 7; bases outside the gene matches: 11. The CDR3 has 17 amino acids. CDR3 coding DNA: TGTGCCACCAGCAGAGTGGGAGCAGGGGGCTTAGGTGAAAAACTGTTTTTT. Encoded protein: CATSRVGAGGLGEKLFF.

The rearrangement links TRBV2 to TRBJ2-7, with 8 positions matching TRBD1. The CDR3 contains 13 residues. Germline assignment: CDR1 SNHLY and CDR2 FYNNEI. V trimming: 6 bases; J trimming: 2 bases; junction bases outside the gene matches: 3. In DNA form, the CDR3 reads TGTGCCAGCAGCCGACAGGGGCCCTACGAGCAGTACTTC. This sequence encodes CASSRQGPYEQYF. The whole variable domain, remainder taken from reference TRBV2 and TRBJ2-7, is EPEVTQTPSHQVTQMGQEVILRCVPISNHLYFYWYRQILGQKVEFLVSFYNNEISEKSEIFDDQFSVERPDGSNFTLKIRSTKLEDSAMYFCASSRQGPYEQYFGPGTRLTVT.

CDR3 loop: CSAQGGFYEQYF. The CDR3 DNA sequence: TGCAGCGCCCAAGGGGGCTTCTACGAGCAGTACTTC. This chain uses TRBV29-1 with TRBJ2-7; TRBD1 aligns across 7 bases. The CDR3 spans 12 residues. V lost 7 bases, J lost 3 bases, and 6 bases stayed unmatched. Germline loops: CDR1 SQVTM, CDR2 ANQGSEA.

This rearrangement joins TRBV7-2 to TRBJ2-7, with 7 bases aligning to TRBD1. V trimming: 4 bases; J trimming: 2 bases; junction bases outside the gene matches: 2. Germline loops: CDR1 SGHTA, CDR2 FQGNSA. This CDR3 has 13 amino acids. The CDR3 sequence is CASSWGTAYEQYF. The DNA for the CDR3 is TGTGCCAGCAGCTGGGGGACAGCCTACGAGCAGTACTTC. The full variable domain, rest sourced from reference TRBV7-2 and TRBJ2-7, is GAGVSQSPSNKVTEKGKDVELRCDPISGHTALYWYRQSLGQGLEFLIYFQGNSAPDKSGLPSDRFSAERTGGSVSTLTIQRTQQEDSAVYLCASSWGTAYEQYFGPGTRLTVT.

The CDR3 sequence: CASSGGAEQYF. In DNA form, the CDR3 reads TGTGCCAGCAGCGGAGGGGCCGAGCAGTACTTC. This chain links TRBV12-3 or TRBV12-4 with TRBJ2-7; tentative D call: TRBD2 (6 bases). The V end lost 6 bases, the J end lost 6 bases, and 9 bases lay between the germline ends. The CDR3 loop spans 11 amino acids.

The chain joins TRBV11-3 to TRBJ2-6; D unclear. CDR3 size: 14 residues. V was shortened by 4 bases and J by 0 bases, with 4 bases between the two germline ends. The germline gives CDR1 SGHNT, CDR2 YENEEA. CDR3 nucleotide sequence: TGTGCCAGCAGCTCAGGCTCTGGGGCCAACGTCCTGACTTTC. Translated, it gives CASSSGSGANVLTF.

V usage is TRBV5-6 and J usage is TRBJ1-2; D is unresolved. The CDR3 extends over 17 amino acids. V dropped 6 bases and J dropped 1 base, with 22 bases sitting between them. Germline V gene lookup returns CDR1 SGHDT and CDR2 YYEEEE. CDR3 amino acids: CASISRSNEAFNYGYTF. DNA of the CDR3: TGTGCCAGCATCTCCCGGTCTAATGAGGCTTTTAACTATGGCTACACCTTC.

The rearrangement links TRBV13 to TRBJ2-7; 9 nucleotides align to TRBD1. The CDR3 totals 13 residues. With 5 bases clipped from V and 7 bases from J, the junction kept 6 bases outside the gene matches. CDR1 is PRHDT, CDR2 FYEKMQ, per germline (reference sequence). CDR3 nucleotide sequence: TGTGCCAGCAGCGGGGACAGGGTGGTTGAGCAGTACTTC. Encoded protein: CASSGDRVVEQYF.

This clone occurred once. The genes are TRBV7-6 and TRBJ1-4; 8 bases match TRBD1. The V gene's germline CDR1 is SGHVS and CDR2 FNYEAQ. V lost 4 bases to trimming and J lost 5 bases; unmatched junction nucleotides: 6. CDR3 length: 15 amino acids. The CDR3 loop reads CASSSTGVENEKLFF. CDR3 DNA sequence: TGTGCCAGCAGCTCGACAGGGGTGGAGAATGAAAAACTGTTTTTT.

The chain has TRBV19 and TRBJ2-3; D is uncertain. Germline V lookup: CDR1 LNHDA, CDR2 SQIVND (reference sequence). The V end was cut by 10 bases, the J end by 0 bases, with 11 bases between. This CDR3 comprises 13 residues. The DNA of the CDR3 is TGTGCCACCGCCCGAGCTAGCACAGATACGCAGTATTTT. It translates to CATARASTDTQYF.